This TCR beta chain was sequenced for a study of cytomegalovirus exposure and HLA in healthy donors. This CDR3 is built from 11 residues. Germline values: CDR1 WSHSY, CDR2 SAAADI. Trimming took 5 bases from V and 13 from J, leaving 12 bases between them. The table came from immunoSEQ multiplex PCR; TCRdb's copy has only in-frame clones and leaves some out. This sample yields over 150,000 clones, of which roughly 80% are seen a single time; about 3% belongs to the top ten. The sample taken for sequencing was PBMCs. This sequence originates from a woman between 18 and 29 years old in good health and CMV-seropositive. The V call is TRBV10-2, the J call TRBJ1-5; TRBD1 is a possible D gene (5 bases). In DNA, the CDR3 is TGCGCCAGCAGTCAAGGGGACTTGCAGCATTTT. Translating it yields CASSQGDLQHF.